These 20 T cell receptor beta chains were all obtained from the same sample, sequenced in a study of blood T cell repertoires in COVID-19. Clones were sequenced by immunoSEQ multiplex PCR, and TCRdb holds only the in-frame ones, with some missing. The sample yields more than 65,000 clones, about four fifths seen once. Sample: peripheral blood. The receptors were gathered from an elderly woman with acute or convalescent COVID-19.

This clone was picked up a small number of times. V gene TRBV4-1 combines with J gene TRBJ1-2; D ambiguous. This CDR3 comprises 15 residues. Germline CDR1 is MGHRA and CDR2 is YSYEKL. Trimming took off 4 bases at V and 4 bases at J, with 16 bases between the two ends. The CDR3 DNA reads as TGCGCCAGCAGCCCCCTCGGAGGGTACAGCTATGGCTACACCTTC. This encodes CASSPLGGYSYGYTF.

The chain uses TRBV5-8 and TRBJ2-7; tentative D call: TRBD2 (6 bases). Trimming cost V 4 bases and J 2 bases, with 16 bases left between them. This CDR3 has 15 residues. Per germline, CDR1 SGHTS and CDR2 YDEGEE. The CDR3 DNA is TGTGCCAGCAGCGCGGCCGGGACTGCAGCCTACGAGCAGTACTTC. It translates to CASSAAGTAAYEQYF.

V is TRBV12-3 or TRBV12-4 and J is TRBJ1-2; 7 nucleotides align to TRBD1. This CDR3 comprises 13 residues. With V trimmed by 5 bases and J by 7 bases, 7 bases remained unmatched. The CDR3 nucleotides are TGTGCCAGCAGTCCCATTCGACAGGGTGGCTACACCTTC. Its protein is CASSPIRQGGYTF.

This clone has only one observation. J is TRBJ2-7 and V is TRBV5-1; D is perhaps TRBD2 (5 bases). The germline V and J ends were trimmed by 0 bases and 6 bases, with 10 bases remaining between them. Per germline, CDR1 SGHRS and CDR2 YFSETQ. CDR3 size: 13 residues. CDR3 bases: TGCGCCAGCAGCTTGGGCCTAGCCACCGAGCAGTACTTC. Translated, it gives CASSLGLATEQYF.

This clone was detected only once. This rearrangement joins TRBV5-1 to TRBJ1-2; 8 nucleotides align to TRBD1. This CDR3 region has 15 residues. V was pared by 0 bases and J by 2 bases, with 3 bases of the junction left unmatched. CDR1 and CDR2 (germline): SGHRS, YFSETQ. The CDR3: CASSLGQGANYGYTF. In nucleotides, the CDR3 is TGCGCCAGCAGCTTGGGGCAGGGGGCGAACTATGGCTACACCTTC.

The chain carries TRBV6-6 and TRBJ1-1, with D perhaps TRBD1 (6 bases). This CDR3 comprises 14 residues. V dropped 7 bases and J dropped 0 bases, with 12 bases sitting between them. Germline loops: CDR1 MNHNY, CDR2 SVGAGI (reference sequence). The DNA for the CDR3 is TGTGCCAGCACCGAGGGGGTCTTGAACACTGAAGCTTTCTTT. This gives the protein CASTEGVLNTEAFF.

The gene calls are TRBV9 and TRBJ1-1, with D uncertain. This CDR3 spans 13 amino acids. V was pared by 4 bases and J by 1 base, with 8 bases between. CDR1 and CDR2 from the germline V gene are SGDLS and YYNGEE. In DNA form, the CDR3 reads TGTGCCAGCAGCTTATCAGGGAACACTGAAGCTTTCTTT. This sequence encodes CASSLSGNTEAFF.

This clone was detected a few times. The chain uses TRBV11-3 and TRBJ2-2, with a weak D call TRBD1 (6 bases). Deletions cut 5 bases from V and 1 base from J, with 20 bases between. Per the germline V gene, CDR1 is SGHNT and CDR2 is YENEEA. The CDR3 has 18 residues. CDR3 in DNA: TGTGCCAGCAGCCCCGGACAGAACTCGCCGAAGAACACCGGGGAGCTGTTTTTT. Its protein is CASSPGQNSPKNTGELFF.

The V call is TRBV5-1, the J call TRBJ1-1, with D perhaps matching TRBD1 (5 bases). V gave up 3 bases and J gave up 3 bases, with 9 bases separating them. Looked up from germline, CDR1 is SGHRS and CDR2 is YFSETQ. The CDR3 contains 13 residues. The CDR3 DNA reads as TGCGCCAGCAGCTCCGACAGTCACACTGAAGCTTTCTTT. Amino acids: CASSSDSHTEAFF.

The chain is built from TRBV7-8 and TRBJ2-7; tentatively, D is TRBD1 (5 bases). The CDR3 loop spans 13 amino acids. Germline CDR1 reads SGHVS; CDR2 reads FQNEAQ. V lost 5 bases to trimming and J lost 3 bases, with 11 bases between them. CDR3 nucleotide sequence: TGTGCCAGCAGCCGCAGGGAAGACTACGAGCAGTACTTC. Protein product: CASSRREDYEQYF.

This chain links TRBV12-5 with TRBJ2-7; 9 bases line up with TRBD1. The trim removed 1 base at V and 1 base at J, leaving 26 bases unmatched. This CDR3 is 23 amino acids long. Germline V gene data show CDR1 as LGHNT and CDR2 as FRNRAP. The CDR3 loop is CASGLGIYSNRDRDTTRSYEQYF. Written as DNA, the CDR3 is TGTGCTAGTGGTTTGGGTATTTACTCCAACCGGGACAGGGACACTACCCGATCCTACGAGCAGTACTTC. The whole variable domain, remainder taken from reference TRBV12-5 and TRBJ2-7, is DARVTQTPRHKVTEMGQEVTMRCQPILGHNTVFWYRQTMMQGLELLAYFRNRAPLDDSGMPKDRFSAEMPDATLATLKIQPSEPRDSAVYFCASGLGIYSNRDRDTTRSYEQYFGPGTRLTVT.

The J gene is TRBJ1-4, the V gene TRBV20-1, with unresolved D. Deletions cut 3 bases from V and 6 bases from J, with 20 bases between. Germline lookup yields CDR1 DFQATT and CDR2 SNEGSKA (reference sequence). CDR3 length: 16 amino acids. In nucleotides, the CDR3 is TGCAGTGCTAGTTATCCGTATTTATGGGCTGATGAAAAACTGTTTTTT. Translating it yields CSASYPYLWADEKLFF.

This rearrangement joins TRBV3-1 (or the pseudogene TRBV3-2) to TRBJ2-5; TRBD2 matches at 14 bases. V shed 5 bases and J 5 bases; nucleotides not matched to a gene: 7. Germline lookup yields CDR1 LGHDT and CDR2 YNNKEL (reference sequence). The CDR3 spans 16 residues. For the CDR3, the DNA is TGTGCCAGCAGCTGGACTAGCGGGGGGCAGTCGGAGACCCAGTACTTC. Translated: CASSWTSGGQSETQYF.

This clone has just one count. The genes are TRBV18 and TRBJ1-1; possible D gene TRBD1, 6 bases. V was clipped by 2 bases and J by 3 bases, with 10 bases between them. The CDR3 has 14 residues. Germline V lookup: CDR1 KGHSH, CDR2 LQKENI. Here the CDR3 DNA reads TGTGCCAGCTCACCATTCCGGACAGACACTGAAGCTTTCTTT. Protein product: CASSPFRTDTEAFF. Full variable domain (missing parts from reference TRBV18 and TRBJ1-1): NAGVMQNPRHLVRRRGQEARLRCSPMKGHSHVYWYRQLPEEGLKFMVYLQKENIIDESGMPKERFSAEFPKEGPSILRIQQVVRGDSAAYFCASSPFRTDTEAFFGQGTRLTVV.

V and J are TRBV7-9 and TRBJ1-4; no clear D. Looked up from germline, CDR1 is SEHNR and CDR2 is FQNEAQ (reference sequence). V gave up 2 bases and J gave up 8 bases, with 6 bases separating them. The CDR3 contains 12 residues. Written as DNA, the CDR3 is TGTGCCAGCAGCTTAACCGGGGAAAAACTGTTTTTT. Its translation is CASSLTGEKLFF. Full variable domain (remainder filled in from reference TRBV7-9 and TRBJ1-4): DTGVSQNPRHKITKRGQNVTFRCDPISEHNRLYWYRQTLGQGPEFLTYFQNEAQLEKSRLLSDRFSAERPKGSFSTLEIQRTEQGDSAMYLCASSLTGEKLFFGSGTQLSVL.

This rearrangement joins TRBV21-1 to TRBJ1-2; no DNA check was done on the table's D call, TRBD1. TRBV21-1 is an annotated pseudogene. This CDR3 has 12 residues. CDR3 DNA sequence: TGTGCCAGCAGCAAGGCAGTCCATGGCTACACCTTC. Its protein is CASSKAVHGYTF.

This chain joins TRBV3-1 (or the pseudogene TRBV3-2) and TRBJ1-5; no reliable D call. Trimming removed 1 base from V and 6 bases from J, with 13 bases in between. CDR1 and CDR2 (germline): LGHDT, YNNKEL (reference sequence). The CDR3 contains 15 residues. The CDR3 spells CASSQGELRGQPQHF. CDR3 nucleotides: TGTGCCAGCAGCCAAGGCGAATTACGGGGTCAGCCCCAGCATTTT.

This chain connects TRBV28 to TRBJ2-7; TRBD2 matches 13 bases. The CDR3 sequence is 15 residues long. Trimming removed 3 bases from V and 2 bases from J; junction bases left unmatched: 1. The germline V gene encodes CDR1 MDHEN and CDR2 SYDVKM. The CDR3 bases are TGTGCCAGCAGTTTGGGACTAGCGGGGACCTACGAGCAGTACTTC. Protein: CASSLGLAGTYEQYF.

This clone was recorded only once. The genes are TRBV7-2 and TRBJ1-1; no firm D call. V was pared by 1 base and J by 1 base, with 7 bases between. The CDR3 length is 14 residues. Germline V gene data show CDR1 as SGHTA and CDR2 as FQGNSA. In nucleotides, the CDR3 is TGTGCCAGCAGCTTAGGACGAGGGAACACTGAAGCTTTCTTT. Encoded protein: CASSLGRGNTEAFF.

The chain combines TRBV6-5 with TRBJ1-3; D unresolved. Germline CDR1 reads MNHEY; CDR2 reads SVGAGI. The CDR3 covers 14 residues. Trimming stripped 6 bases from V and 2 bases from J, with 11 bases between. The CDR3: CASRVSVTGNTIYF. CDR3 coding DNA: TGTGCCAGCAGGGTGTCGGTCACTGGAAACACCATATATTTT.